This record concerns one T cell receptor (beta chain) sequence. The antigen is not known. The germline V and J ends were trimmed by 0 bases and 4 bases, with 10 bases remaining between them. CDR1 is MGHDK and CDR2 is SYGVNS in the germline V gene. The CDR3 runs 15 residues. The source of the sample is a study of cytomegalovirus exposure and HLA in healthy donors. Points from the study as a whole: Overall, under 200 TCR beta chains were annotated as cytomegalovirus-associated. Many donors shared some public TCRs, even though most TCR sequences were rare.

The approximately 120-subject validation cohort, separate from the approximately 670-subject first cohort, included the donors. TCRdb's copy holds only in-frame clones and misses some; the assay was immunoSEQ multiplex PCR. Counted here are some 120,000 clones, 75% to 90% occurring once; the ten biggest clones make up 1.5% to 2.5%. Material for sequencing was PBMCs. This chain connects TRBV25-1 to TRBJ1-3, with D unresolved. This TCR came from a woman aged 18-29 years in good health and CMV-seronegative. CDR3 residues: CASSEYTDGGNTIYF. The CDR3 DNA sequence: TGTGCCAGCAGTGAATATACCGACGGGGGAAACACCATATATTTT.